Detailed here is one T cell receptor beta chain. Its antigen remains unknown. These data are taken from a study of blood T cells in healthy people across ages. Across the whole study: Template switching caught about one barcoded beta molecule for each two T cells. Study results and caveats: Donors of long life had a larger count of naive CD4+ cells and greater diversity than aged donors. TCR beta diversity tracked closely with naive T cell percentage.

The CDR3 contains 20 residues. Trimming cost V 2 bases and J 7 bases, with 32 bases left between them. Germline V gives CDR1 SGHTA, CDR2 FQGNSA. The authors ran a second PCR of 7 to 11 cycles using a sample-barcoded 5' primer and a J-beta primer mix. TCRdb passed the 5' RACE reads through MiXCR, listing each CDR3 protein once. The data hold over 1,200,000 distinct CDR3 sequences, with almost 60% observed a single time. Material: blood. This clonotype originated in a man between 18 and 35 years old in good health. The V call is TRBV7-2, the J call TRBJ1-2; D might be TRBD1 (5 bases). This CDR3 reads CASSLIHVWDEGNRRGGYTF. Written as DNA, the CDR3 is TGTGCCAGCAGCTTAATCCACGTTTGGGACGAGGGGAATAGGCGTGGTGGCTACACCTTC.